A selection of T cell receptor beta chains follows, all from one sample in a study of long-term antiretroviral therapy in people with HIV. Assay: immunoSEQ multiplex PCR; the TCRdb copy retains only in-frame clones and omits some. The sample shows under 14,000 clones, around 82% of them seen only once. Here the sequenced sample was unsorted PBMCs, taken 1.8 years after starting antiretroviral therapy. The receptors were sampled from a man between 40 and 49 years old with HIV. CDR3s include the opening cysteine and the closing phenylalanine or tryptophan. Fields, in order: clone size, V gene, J gene, D gene, CDR3 protein, CDR3 DNA. The D gene is left open where the match is weak. A row's size may be missing; if present it is once, few, many or a size class.

>.|TRBV2|TRBJ2-7|.
CASSRGQYEQYF
TGTGCCAGCAGTCGCGGACAGTACGAGCAGTACTTC
>.|TRBV19|TRBJ2-4|.
CATGGVPGDIQYF
TGTGCCACCGGAGGGGTCCCCGGGGACATTCAGTACTTC
>.|TRBV9|TRBJ2-7|.
CASSVYHTSTYEQYF
TGTGCCAGCAGCGTATATCACACCTCCACCTACGAGCAGTACTTC
>.|TRBV25-1|TRBJ2-1|TRBD2
CASSELRAGLKYEQFF
TGTGCCAGCAGTGAACTAAGAGCGGGATTAAAGTATGAGCAGTTCTTC
>.|TRBV5-6|TRBJ1-3|.
CASSLSTTGSRSGNTIYF
TGTGCCAGCAGCTTGTCGACCACCGGGAGCCGTTCTGGAAACACCATATATTTT
>.|TRBV9|TRBJ2-1|.
CASSVGVNEQFF
TGTGCCAGCAGCGTAGGGGTCAATGAGCAGTTCTTC
>.|TRBV7-2|TRBJ2-3|.
CASSLVARADTQYF
TGTGCCAGCAGCTTAGTTGCGAGGGCAGATACGCAGTATTTT
>.|TRBV27|TRBJ1-1|TRBD1
CASRRTGSMNTEAFF
TGTGCCAGCAGGCGGACAGGGAGCATGAACACTGAAGCTTTCTTT
>once|TRBV28|TRBJ1-1|.
CASSPRTEAFF
TGTGCCAGCAGCCCTCGGACTGAAGCTTTCTTT
>.|TRBV7-2|TRBJ2-3|TRBD2
CASSNLGLYTDTQYF
TGTGCCAGCAGCAACCTGGGACTATACACAGATACGCAGTATTTT
>.|TRBV7-2|TRBJ2-7|.
CASSLVSESSYEQYF
TGTGCCAGCAGCTTAGTCTCAGAGAGCTCCTACGAGCAGTACTTC
>.|TRBV5-6|TRBJ2-7|.
CASSPQPRTFYEQYF
TGTGCCAGCAGCCCCCAGCCTAGGACCTTCTACGAGCAGTACTTC
>few|TRBV29-1|TRBJ2-7|TRBD2
CSVEYGTSDEQYF
TGCAGCGTTGAATACGGGACTAGCGACGAGCAGTACTTC
>.|TRBV27|TRBJ1-4|.
CASTNLVGREKLFF
TGTGCCAGCACCAATCTCGTTGGGAGGGAAAAACTGTTTTTT
>few|TRBV2|TRBJ2-3|.
CASSEGKSGGATDTQYF
TGTGCCAGCAGTGAGGGTAAATCCGGGGGCGCCACAGATACGCAGTATTTT
>.|TRBV15|TRBJ1-4|.
CATSIRGGWEKLFF
TGTGCCACCAGCATCAGGGGTGGGTGGGAAAAACTGTTTTTT
>.|TRBV5-1|TRBJ1-3|.
CASSSATPGNSGNTIYF
TGCGCCAGCAGCTCCGCGACCCCAGGGAACTCTGGAAACACCATATATTTT
>.|TRBV27|TRBJ2-1|TRBD2
CASSPSGRAVNEQFF
TGTGCCAGCAGTCCAAGCGGGAGGGCCGTCAATGAGCAGTTCTTC
>.|TRBV27|TRBJ2-7|.
CASSLIYGNYEQYF
TGTGCCAGCAGTTTAATATATGGCAACTACGAGCAGTACTTC
>.|TRBV25-1|TRBJ1-2|.
CASRDPLNYGYTF
TGTGCCAGCAGGGACCCCCTTAACTATGGCTACACCTTC
>.|TRBV2|TRBJ2-2|TRBD2
CASTAGARTGELFF
TGTGCCAGCACGGCGGGAGCGAGGACCGGGGAGCTGTTTTTT
>.|TRBV6-1|TRBJ1-2|.
CASSDFYGLTYGYTF
TGTGCCAGCAGTGATTTCTACGGGTTAACTTATGGCTACACCTTC
>once|TRBV30|TRBJ2-2|.
CAWKGRRRPNTGELFF
TGTGCCTGGAAGGGTAGAAGGCGGCCGAACACCGGGGAGCTGTTTTTT
>.|TRBV9|TRBJ2-2|.
CASSVGGAIGELFF
TGTGCCAGCAGCGTAGGGGGGGCCATCGGGGAGCTGTTTTTT
>.|TRBV13|TRBJ1-1|.
CASSFPNTEAFF
TGTGCCAGCAGCTTTCCGAACACTGAAGCTTTCTTT
>.|TRBV28|TRBJ2-6|.
CASSARVVPGANVLTF
TGTGCCAGCAGTGCCCGGGTCGTCCCCGGGGCCAACGTCCTGACTTTC
>.|TRBV2|TRBJ2-7|.
CASSDYEQYF
TGTGCCAGCAGCGACTACGAGCAGTACTTC
>once|TRBV7-7|TRBJ2-1|TRBD2
CASSFKSGTRAFF
TGTGCTAGCAGCTTTAAAAGCGGGACTAGAGCTTTCTTC
>.|TRBV6-5|TRBJ2-3|TRBD2
CASSYSTSGRASTQYF
TGTGCCAGCAGTTACTCGACTAGCGGGAGGGCCAGTACGCAGTATTTT
>.|TRBV29-1|TRBJ2-7|TRBD2
CSVEDLGSGSDHEQYF
TGCAGCGTTGAAGATCTAGGGAGCGGGAGCGACCACGAGCAGTACTTC
>.|TRBV7-2|TRBJ1-1|TRBD1
CASTRRLGQGNTEAFF
TGTGCCAGCACCCGGAGACTCGGACAGGGGAACACTGAAGCTTTCTTT
>medium-sized|TRBV27|TRBJ2-1|TRBD2
CASSYPSGRYNEQFF
TGTGCCAGCAGTTATCCTAGCGGGAGATACAATGAGCAGTTCTTC
>.|TRBV11-2|TRBJ2-2|TRBD1
CASTYIGDRATGELFF
TGTGCCAGCACCTACATCGGGGACAGGGCTACCGGGGAGCTGTTTTTT
>few|TRBV5-8|TRBJ2-7|TRBD2
CASSFRTGGIHYEQYF
TGTGCCAGCAGCTTCCGGACGGGGGGGATCCACTACGAGCAGTACTTC
>medium-sized|TRBV5-1|TRBJ1-4|TRBD1
CASSSWTGENEKLFF
TGCGCCAGCAGCTCCTGGACAGGGGAGAATGAAAAACTGTTTTTT
>few|TRBV5-6|TRBJ1-2|.
CASSLVQRIMVGYTF
TGTGCCAGCAGCTTGGTTCAGCGGATAATGGTGGGCTACACCTTC
>.|TRBV9|TRBJ2-7|.
CASSVGALSYEQYF
TGTGCCAGCAGCGTAGGGGCCCTATCCTACGAGCAGTACTTC
>.|TRBV29-1|TRBJ2-7|TRBD1
CSVLHGTVSYEQYF
TGCAGCGTTCTTCACGGGACAGTGTCCTACGAGCAGTACTTC